A selection of T cell receptor beta chains follows, all from one sample in a study of T cell responses to AZD1222 COVID-19 vaccine. Measured with immunoSEQ multiplex PCR; TCRdb has only the in-frame clones, and not every one. In the table there are about 200,000 clones, 90% to 95% of which are singletons. Here the sequenced sample was peripheral blood, taken 28 days after the second AZD1222 dose. Receptors originate from an adult who received the AZD1222 COVID-19 vaccine. Each CDR3 is given with its conserved first and last residue. Clone size appears in some rows only: once, few, many, or a class for an expanded clone.

few,TRBJ2-1,TRBV4-1,CASAEGPAYNEQFF
-,TRBJ1-3,TRBV18,CASSQLGAGNTIYF
-,TRBJ1-5,TRBV6-1,CASSEVQGANNQPQHF
-,TRBJ1-1,TRBV28,CASSRQGAEAFF
-,TRBJ2-1,TRBV28,CASSAPYNEQFF
few,TRBJ1-2,TRBV28,CASSLGNYGYTF
-,TRBJ2-7,TRBV21-1,CASSKRSAGGHEQYF
-,TRBJ1-1,TRBV29-1,CSVAGQGKNTEAFF
-,TRBJ2-3,TRBV10-3,CATSLYRAGDTQYF
-,TRBJ2-1,TRBV5-1,CASSLDGASYNEQFF
-,TRBJ1-5,TRBV6-2/TRBV6-3,CASTPVGANQPQHF
-,TRBJ2-7,TRBV4-2,CASSQEPSGSSYEQYF